The rows below give T cell receptor beta chains drawn from one sample of a study of beta chain features in type 1 diabetes. Method: immunoSEQ multiplex PCR; TCRdb's copy keeps in-frame clones and lacks some. Of about 48,000 clones listed, around 45% were seen once; the top ten hold 1.4%. Sequencing was carried out using Tregs from blood. These receptors came from a man aged 25-45 years with type 1 diabetes. CDR3s include the opening cysteine and the closing phenylalanine or tryptophan. A D gene is named only where the DNA matches it firmly. Expanded clones are given a class, and other clones once, few, many or no size at all.

clone_size: few; v_call: TRBV5-6; j_call: TRBJ1-6; cdr3_length: 16; d_call: TRBD1; cdr3_aa: CASSSRRTGTGTPLHF; cdr3_nt: TGTGCCAGCAGCTCCCGTCGGACAGGGACCGGAACACCCCTCCACTTT
clone_size: NA; v_call: TRBV6-6; j_call: TRBJ1-5; cdr3_length: 15; d_call: NA; cdr3_aa: CASSSEGGERQPQHF; cdr3_nt: TGTGCCAGCAGTTCAGAAGGGGGGGAACGGCAGCCCCAGCATTTT
clone_size: NA; v_call: TRBV6-1; j_call: TRBJ1-1; cdr3_length: 13; d_call: NA; cdr3_aa: CASIDRSFTEAFF; cdr3_nt: TGTGCCAGCATAGACAGAAGCTTTACTGAAGCTTTCTTT
clone_size: few; v_call: TRBV6-1; j_call: TRBJ1-1; cdr3_length: 13; d_call: NA; cdr3_aa: CASSVIQDTEAFF; cdr3_nt: TGTGCCAGCAGTGTAATACAGGACACTGAAGCTTTCTTT
clone_size: NA; v_call: TRBV7-2; j_call: TRBJ2-2; cdr3_length: 15; d_call: TRBD1; cdr3_aa: CAERQGARATGELFF; cdr3_nt: TGTGCCGAAAGACAGGGGGCGCGAGCAACCGGGGAGCTGTTTTTT
clone_size: few; v_call: TRBV30; j_call: TRBJ2-1; cdr3_length: 15; d_call: TRBD2; cdr3_aa: CAWNAGTTSYNEQFF; cdr3_nt: TGTGCCTGGAACGCCGGGACTACCTCCTACAATGAGCAGTTCTTC
clone_size: NA; v_call: TRBV9; j_call: TRBJ2-1; cdr3_length: 15; d_call: NA; cdr3_aa: CASSGDLGAGYEQFF; cdr3_nt: TGTGCCAGCAGCGGGGACTTAGGGGCTGGGTATGAGCAGTTCTTC
clone_size: NA; v_call: TRBV5-4; j_call: TRBJ2-1; cdr3_length: 17; d_call: TRBD2; cdr3_aa: CASSLGKLAGVDNEQFF; cdr3_nt: TGTGCCAGCAGCTTGGGGAAACTAGCGGGAGTTGATAATGAGCAGTTCTTC
clone_size: few; v_call: TRBV30; j_call: TRBJ2-7; cdr3_length: 12; d_call: NA; cdr3_aa: CAWSLAAYEQYF; cdr3_nt: TGTGCCTGGAGTTTGGCGGCCTACGAGCAGTACTTC
clone_size: NA; v_call: TRBV7-9; j_call: TRBJ2-2; cdr3_length: 13; d_call: NA; cdr3_aa: CASSLVRTGELFF; cdr3_nt: TGTGCCAGCAGCTTAGTTCGCACCGGGGAGCTGTTTTTT
clone_size: NA; v_call: TRBV7-3; j_call: TRBJ1-2; cdr3_length: 14; d_call: TRBD1; cdr3_aa: CASSLGTGEYGYTF; cdr3_nt: TGTGCCAGCAGCCTCGGGACAGGGGAGTATGGCTACACCTTC
clone_size: few; v_call: TRBV18; j_call: TRBJ1-5; cdr3_length: 14; d_call: TRBD1; cdr3_aa: CASSPTGANQPQHF; cdr3_nt: TGTGCCAGCTCACCTACAGGGGCAAATCAGCCCCAGCATTTT
clone_size: NA; v_call: TRBV9; j_call: TRBJ2-1; cdr3_length: 15; d_call: TRBD2; cdr3_aa: CASTLAGGSANEQFF; cdr3_nt: TGTGCCAGCACCCTAGCGGGAGGATCCGCCAATGAGCAGTTCTTC
clone_size: few; v_call: TRBV5-1; j_call: TRBJ1-2; cdr3_length: 16; d_call: TRBD1; cdr3_aa: CASSAEGASNGYGYTF; cdr3_nt: TGCGCCAGCAGCGCCGAGGGGGCGTCCAATGGCTATGGCTACACCTTC
clone_size: few; v_call: TRBV28; j_call: TRBJ1-1; cdr3_length: 14; d_call: TRBD1; cdr3_aa: CASRPGQGSTEAFF; cdr3_nt: TGTGCCAGCAGGCCGGGACAGGGGTCCACTGAAGCTTTCTTT
clone_size: NA; v_call: TRBV11-2; j_call: TRBJ2-3; cdr3_length: 16; d_call: TRBD2; cdr3_aa: CASSDTSGRLADTQYF; cdr3_nt: TGTGCCAGCAGCGACACTAGCGGGAGGCTCGCAGATACGCAGTATTTT
clone_size: NA; v_call: TRBV6-6; j_call: TRBJ2-7; cdr3_length: 12; d_call: NA; cdr3_aa: CASSYIYDEQYF; cdr3_nt: TGTGCCAGCAGTTACATCTATGACGAGCAGTACTTC
clone_size: NA; v_call: TRBV6-5; j_call: TRBJ2-7; cdr3_length: 13; d_call: NA; cdr3_aa: CASSYSPGNEQYF; cdr3_nt: TGTGCCAGCAGTTACTCGCCAGGAAACGAGCAGTACTTC
clone_size: few; v_call: TRBV19; j_call: TRBJ2-7; cdr3_length: 16; d_call: TRBD2; cdr3_aa: CASSINVASGSYEQYF; cdr3_nt: TGTGCCAGTAGTATAAATGTGGCTAGCGGATCCTACGAGCAGTACTTC
clone_size: NA; v_call: TRBV30; j_call: TRBJ1-2; cdr3_length: 13; d_call: NA; cdr3_aa: CAWSPGDRRGYTF; cdr3_nt: TGTGCCTGGAGTCCGGGGGACCGGCGAGGCTACACCTTC
clone_size: few; v_call: TRBV20-1; j_call: TRBJ2-3; cdr3_length: 11; d_call: NA; cdr3_aa: CSAPYTDTQYF; cdr3_nt: TGCAGTGCCCCGTACACAGATACGCAGTATTTT
clone_size: few; v_call: TRBV29-1; j_call: TRBJ2-3; cdr3_length: 16; d_call: TRBD2; cdr3_aa: CSVELSAGGRTDTQYF; cdr3_nt: TGCAGCGTTGAGTTATCGGCGGGAGGTCGCACAGATACGCAGTATTTT
clone_size: NA; v_call: TRBV7-9; j_call: TRBJ1-2; cdr3_length: 12; d_call: NA; cdr3_aa: CASSLARYGYTF; cdr3_nt: TGTGCCAGCAGCTTAGCCCGCTATGGCTACACCTTC
clone_size: NA; v_call: TRBV5-1; j_call: TRBJ1-1; cdr3_length: 14; d_call: NA; cdr3_aa: CASSPQGHSTEAFF; cdr3_nt: TGCGCCAGCAGCCCACAGGGACACTCCACTGAAGCTTTCTTT
clone_size: NA; v_call: TRBV23-1; j_call: TRBJ2-5; cdr3_length: 14; d_call: NA; cdr3_aa: CASSNTGKQETQYF; cdr3_nt: TGCGCCAGCAGTAATACAGGGAAACAAGAGACCCAGTACTTC
clone_size: NA; v_call: TRBV28; j_call: TRBJ2-1; cdr3_length: 13; d_call: NA; cdr3_aa: CASRPPAGGEQFF; cdr3_nt: TGTGCCAGCAGGCCGCCGGCGGGCGGTGAGCAGTTCTTC
clone_size: NA; v_call: TRBV7-9; j_call: TRBJ2-3; cdr3_length: 12; d_call: NA; cdr3_aa: CASSLAEDTQYF; cdr3_nt: TGTGCCAGCAGCTTAGCCGAGGATACGCAGTATTTT
clone_size: NA; v_call: TRBV7-2; j_call: TRBJ2-1; cdr3_length: 21; d_call: TRBD2; cdr3_aa: CASSLAPTPLITSGTYNEQFF; cdr3_nt: TGTGCCAGCAGCTTAGCCCCAACCCCGTTGATTACTAGCGGGACCTACAATGAGCAGTTCTTC
clone_size: NA; v_call: TRBV4-2; j_call: TRBJ1-1; cdr3_length: 18; d_call: TRBD1; cdr3_aa: CASSPGTVGTVIYTEAFF; cdr3_nt: TGTGCCAGCAGCCCAGGCACCGTTGGGACAGTCATTTACACTGAAGCTTTCTTT
clone_size: few; v_call: TRBV28; j_call: TRBJ2-4; cdr3_length: 14; d_call: NA; cdr3_aa: CASSDDTVKNIQYF; cdr3_nt: TGTGCCAGCAGTGACGACACGGTGAAAAACATTCAGTACTTC